This TCR beta chain originates from a study of blood T cell repertoires in COVID-19. On the study more broadly: T cells, B-cell-depleted T cells, or PBMCs supplied cDNA or gDNA.

Participants had their cohort set by participant-reported clinical history. The CDR3 contains 15 residues. Germline lookup yields CDR1 MDHEN and CDR2 SYDVKM. Trimming removed 4 bases at V and 3 bases at J, with 15 bases between. Method: immunoSEQ multiplex PCR; TCRdb's copy keeps in-frame clones and lacks some. The repertoire has about 260,000 clones, around 89% of them found once; the top ten carry around 0.85%. Specimen: PBMCs or T cells enriched from blood (not recorded which). This receptor was obtained from a man aged 50 to 60 who had been exposed to COVID-19. V usage is TRBV28 and J usage is TRBJ1-1; D remains ambiguous. The CDR3 reads CASSSPGFLYTEAFF. Here the CDR3 DNA reads TGTGCCAGCAGTTCTCCAGGTTTTTTGTACACTGAAGCTTTCTTT.